This TCR beta chain was retrieved from a study of shared clonotypes between healthy human individuals. General study findings and limits: Blood was the sole source, and tissue repertoires probably differ.

J was trimmed by 2 bases and V by 3 bases; bases with no gene match: 5. This CDR3 contains 14 residues. Germline assignment: CDR1 SGHNT and CDR2 YYREEE (reference sequence). Profiling relied on immunoSEQ multiplex PCR, and the TCRdb table lists in-frame clones only, not all of them. The table shows fewer than 500,000 clones, with about 79% occurring only once. This clone was detected only once. Its antigen is unknown. Healthy adults negative for HIV, lacking recent acute infections or vaccinations, served as donors. Every one of the donors was a Caucasian adult that lived in Nashville, Tennessee. The V call is TRBV5-4, the J call TRBJ2-7; 7 bases align to TRBD1. Sequenced: PBMCs. This clonotype originated in a woman between 35 and 50 years old in good health. Some clones in this sample may be carry-over from other donors' samples. The CDR3 DNA reads as TGTGCCAGCAGCTCGGGACAGAAGGCCTACGAGCAGTACTTC. It codes for CASSSGQKAYEQYF.